One and the same sample provided the 27 T cell receptor beta chains below, sequenced in a study of blood T cell repertoires in COVID-19. The repertoire was sequenced with immunoSEQ multiplex PCR; TCRdb's copy has only in-frame clones and lacks some. The table lists about 110,000 clones, 82% of them singletons. Sequenced sample: peripheral blood. These receptors came from an older woman with acute or convalescent COVID-19.

This sequence joins TRBV28 and TRBJ1-2; 12 bases agree with TRBD1. V trimming: 3 bases; J trimming: 8 bases; junction bases outside the gene matches: 7. The CDR3 is 15 residues long. CDR1 is MDHEN and CDR2 is SYDVKM in the germline V gene. CDR3 sequence (DNA): TGTGCCAGCAGTTTCCCGGGACAGGGGGCGAAGGGCTACACCTTC. Translating gives CASSFPGQGAKGYTF.

There are a few counts of this clone. This sequence joins TRBV7-2 and TRBJ2-1, with a weak D call TRBD1 (6 bases). The CDR3 is 15 residues long. The germline V gene has CDR1 SGHTA and CDR2 FQGNSA. With 1 base removed from V and 4 bases from J, the gap between germline ends came to 11 bases. The CDR3 bases are TGTGCCAGCAGCTTAGAGACAGGTGGGTACAATGAGCAGTTCTTC. Its protein is CASSLETGGYNEQFF.

The gene calls are TRBV7-2 and TRBJ1-5; TRBD1 matches 8 bases. V shed 1 base, J shed 7 bases, and the junction held 6 bases outside the gene matches. CDR1 and CDR2 from the germline V gene are SGHTA and FQGNSA. This CDR3 comprises 15 residues. In DNA form, the CDR3 reads TGTGCCAGCAGCTTAGAGGCCAGGGGGCTCCAGCCCCAGCATTTT. It encodes CASSLEARGLQPQHF.

This clone was detected once. V usage is TRBV5-1 and J usage is TRBJ1-2; 11 positions match TRBD1. Germline values: CDR1 SGHRS, CDR2 YFSETQ. The CDR3 is 15 residues long. J gave up 6 bases and V 2 bases, and 6 bases lay outside the gene matches. In DNA, the CDR3 is TGCGCCAGCAGCTTCGGGGACAGGGGGGCGGATGGCTACACCTTC. Its translation is CASSFGDRGADGYTF.

J is TRBJ2-7 and V is TRBV4-3; 8 bases fit TRBD2. Trimming at V came to 0 bases and at J to 7 bases, leaving 8 bases not matched to a gene. CDR3 length: 15 amino acids. Germline-derived CDR1 and CDR2 are LGHNA and YSLEER. The CDR3 here is CASSQDLGLAGEQYF. In DNA form, the CDR3 reads TGCGCCAGCAGCCAAGATCTTGGGCTAGCGGGTGAGCAGTACTTC.

V gene TRBV15 combines with J gene TRBJ2-2, with TRBD1 identical over 7 bases. The trim removed 5 bases at V and 2 bases at J, leaving 5 bases unmatched. The CDR3 extends over 15 amino acids. The V gene's germline CDR1 is LNHNV and CDR2 YYDKDF (reference sequence). CDR3 nucleotides: TGTGCCACCAGCCCTCGACAGGGCAACACCGGGGAGCTGTTTTTT. The encoded protein is CATSPRQGNTGELFF.

This clone was counted many times. The CDR3 nucleotides are TGCAGTGCTAGCCTCGGCAATGAGCAGTTCTTC. Translating it yields CSASLGNEQFF. The chain carries TRBV20-1 and TRBJ2-1; no firm D call. CDR1 is DFQATT, CDR2 SNEGSKA, per germline (reference sequence). Trimming stripped 3 bases from V and 6 bases from J, with 6 bases between. The CDR3 consists of 11 residues.

By share, this clone counts as medium-sized. The chain joins TRBV6-2 or TRBV6-3 to TRBJ2-7, with D maybe TRBD1 (5 bases). CDR3 length equals 15 residues. Germline CDR1 MNHEY, CDR2 SVGEGT. The V gene lost 5 bases and the J gene lost 4 bases, with 18 bases spanning the gap. Here the CDR3 DNA reads TGTGCCAGCAGTCTATTTGACAGCCCCTGGTACGAGCAGTACTTC. Translating gives CASSLFDSPWYEQYF.

For this clone: Relative to the germline gene, one junction end is altered; a read error may explain this. The rearrangement uses TRBV12-5 and TRBJ2-3, with D perhaps TRBD1 (6 bases). This CDR3 region has 15 residues. CDR1 is LGHNT, CDR2 FRNRAP, per germline. The CDR3 loop reads CACGLEQGPTDTLYF. In DNA, the CDR3 is TGTGCTTGTGGTTTGGAACAGGGCCCCACAGATACGCTGTATTTT.

The CDR3 bases are TGTGCTAGTGGTCTGAGTAATCAGCCCCAGCATTTT. This encodes CASGLSNQPQHF. The chain couples TRBV12-5 to TRBJ1-5; D unclear. The V end was cut by 5 bases, the J end by 4 bases, with 6 bases between. The CDR3 sequence is 12 residues long. Per the germline V gene, CDR1 is LGHNT and CDR2 is FRNRAP.

J is TRBJ1-1 and V is TRBV7-9; no reliable D call. Trimming cost V 1 base and J 2 bases, with 8 bases left between them. Germline CDR1 is SEHNR and CDR2 is FQNEAQ (reference sequence). The CDR3 consists of 14 residues. Here the CDR3 reads CASSLGEANTEAFF. The CDR3, as DNA: TGTGCCAGCAGCTTAGGGGAGGCTAACACTGAAGCTTTCTTT.

This chain connects TRBV7-6 to TRBJ2-5, with TRBD1 as a possible D gene (5 bases). The V end lost 5 bases, the J end lost 1 base, and 14 bases lay between the germline ends. The CDR3 covers 15 residues. CDR1 and CDR2 from the germline V gene are SGHVS and FNYEAQ. The CDR3 loop is CASSALTATQETQYF. As DNA, the CDR3 is TGTGCCAGCAGCGCACTGACAGCTACCCAAGAGACCCAGTACTTC.

The rearrangement links TRBV29-1 to TRBJ2-5; D may be TRBD1 (5 bases). The germline V gene has CDR1 SQVTM and CDR2 ANQGSEA. Trimming shortened V by 7 bases and J by 4 bases, and 16 bases separated the two germline ends. The CDR3 loop spans 13 amino acids. CDR3 in DNA: TGCAGCGGGAAAATACAGGTACCAGAGACCCAGTACTTC. As protein: CSGKIQVPETQYF.

The rearrangement links TRBV12-3 or TRBV12-4 to TRBJ2-2; the D gene is possibly TRBD1 (6 bases). This CDR3 has 12 amino acids. V was clipped by 8 bases and J by 5 bases, with 9 bases between them. This chain's CDR3 is CASGRGTGELFF. The CDR3 DNA follows: TGTGCCAGCGGTAGGGGGACCGGGGAGCTGTTTTTT.

This rearrangement joins TRBV9 to TRBJ2-7; no definite D call. Looked up from germline, CDR1 is SGDLS and CDR2 is YYNGEE. There are 15 residues in the CDR3. The V end was cut by 0 bases, the J end by 2 bases, with 12 bases between. CDR3 nucleotide sequence: TGTGCCAGCAGCGTAGGTTCCACACCAGCCTACGAGCAGTACTTC. Its translation: CASSVGSTPAYEQYF.

The chain uses TRBV7-2 and TRBJ2-1; 11 bases fit TRBD2. The V segment lost 2 bases and the J segment 15 bases; nucleotides outside the gene matches: 12. Germline CDR1 is SGHTA and CDR2 is FQGNSA. The CDR3 consists of 15 residues. The CDR3 sequence: CASSLPGSGGARVFF. In nucleotides, the CDR3 is TGTGCCAGCAGCTTACCGGGTAGCGGGGGGGCCCGGGTGTTCTTC.

This clone appeared once. The J gene is TRBJ1-5, the V gene TRBV7-2, with D maybe TRBD1 (5 bases). This CDR3 has 13 residues. CDR1 is SGHTA, CDR2 FQGNSA, per germline. The V end lost 1 base, the J end lost 5 bases, and 6 bases lay between the germline ends. The CDR3 here is CASSLVGDQPQHF. CDR3 nucleotides: TGTGCCAGCAGCTTAGTAGGGGATCAGCCCCAGCATTTT.

This clone was counted between two and nine times. V and J are TRBV29-1 and TRBJ2-6, with a weak D call TRBD2 (5 bases). The CDR3 spans 14 residues. Trimming removed 6 bases from V and 0 bases from J, with 9 bases in between. Germline loops: CDR1 SQVTM, CDR2 ANQGSEA. CDR3 protein: CSVEGSSGANVLTF. CDR3 nucleotide sequence: TGCAGCGTCGAGGGAAGCTCTGGGGCCAACGTCCTGACTTTC.

The gene calls are TRBV5-1 and TRBJ2-2; 8 bases map to TRBD1. The junction had 6 bases not matched to a gene; V was cut back by 7 bases and J by 1 base. Germline values: CDR1 SGHRS, CDR2 YFSETQ. This CDR3 has 15 amino acids. The CDR3 bases are TGCGCCAGCCGACTGACAGGGGAGAACACCGGGGAGCTGTTTTTT. As protein: CASRLTGENTGELFF.

This clone was detected once. The chain joins TRBV5-1 to TRBJ1-1; 8 nucleotides agree with TRBD1. The V gene end was trimmed by 4 bases and the J gene end by 1 base; junction bases not matched to a gene: 9. Germline assignment: CDR1 SGHRS and CDR2 YFSETQ. This CDR3 contains 16 residues. The CDR3 sequence is CASSPGGQDANTEAFF. The DNA of the CDR3 is TGCGCCAGCAGCCCGGGGGGACAGGATGCGAACACTGAAGCTTTCTTT.

This clone was recorded a few times. This chain connects TRBV5-1 to TRBJ1-1, with D perhaps matching TRBD1 (6 bases). The germline V and J ends were trimmed by 3 bases and 3 bases, with 12 bases remaining between them. Per the germline V gene, CDR1 is SGHRS and CDR2 is YFSETQ. This CDR3 region has 14 residues. This CDR3 reads CASSSTGRDTEAFF. CDR3 coding DNA: TGCGCCAGCAGCTCAACAGGGAGGGACACTGAAGCTTTCTTT.

V and J are TRBV6-2 or TRBV6-3 and TRBJ1-1; D call uncertain. This CDR3 has 13 residues. Trimming removed 3 bases from V and 8 bases from J, with 13 bases in between. CDR1 and CDR2 from the germline V gene are MNHEY and SVGEGT. The CDR3 DNA reads TGTGCCAGCAGTTATTCGCCGGAGCTAGAAGCTTTCTTT. This codes for CASSYSPELEAFF.

The chain joins TRBV19 to TRBJ1-1; tentative D call: TRBD1 (6 bases). Germline loops: CDR1 LNHDA, CDR2 SQIVND (reference sequence). V lost 1 base and J lost 9, with 12 bases in between. The CDR3 has 13 amino acids. The CDR3 protein is CASSIAGGTQAFF. Here the CDR3 DNA reads TGTGCCAGTAGTATAGCGGGGGGGACACAAGCTTTCTTT.

The rearrangement uses TRBV27 and TRBJ2-1; possibly TRBD2 for D (6 bases). The V gene lost 6 bases and the J gene lost 0 bases, with 15 bases spanning the gap. In germline, CDR1 is MNHEY, CDR2 SMNVEV (reference sequence). The CDR3 totals 16 residues. This CDR3 reads CASRTSRDSSYNEQFF. The CDR3 DNA sequence: TGTGCCAGCAGAACGTCGCGGGATAGCTCCTACAATGAGCAGTTCTTC.

V is TRBV7-2 and J is TRBJ2-2, with 7 nucleotides matching TRBD1. Germline CDR1 and CDR2: SGHTA and FQGNSA. After removal of 2 bases from V and 6 bases from J, the junction contained 9 bases not matched to a gene. The CDR3 spans 16 residues. The CDR3 is CASSLFETGWAGELFF. The DNA of the CDR3 is TGTGCCAGCAGCTTATTCGAGACAGGGTGGGCCGGGGAGCTGTTTTTT.

V gene TRBV30 combines with J gene TRBJ1-1; D call uncertain. This CDR3 contains 12 residues. Per the germline V gene, CDR1 is GTSNPN and CDR2 is SVGIG (reference sequence). With 3 bases removed from V and 7 bases from J, the gap between germline ends came to 12 bases. The CDR3 reads CAWSSTGSEAFF. In DNA form, the CDR3 reads TGTGCCTGGAGCTCGACCGGGAGTGAAGCTTTCTTT.

The chain recombines TRBV18 with TRBJ1-2; D might be TRBD1 (6 bases). Trimming removed 0 bases from V and 8 bases from J, with 13 bases in between. The CDR3 runs 14 residues. Germline loops: CDR1 KGHSH, CDR2 LQKENI. CDR3 DNA: TGTGCCAGCTCACCACCGAGCAGGGGAGCAGGCTACACCTTC. This sequence encodes CASSPPSRGAGYTF.